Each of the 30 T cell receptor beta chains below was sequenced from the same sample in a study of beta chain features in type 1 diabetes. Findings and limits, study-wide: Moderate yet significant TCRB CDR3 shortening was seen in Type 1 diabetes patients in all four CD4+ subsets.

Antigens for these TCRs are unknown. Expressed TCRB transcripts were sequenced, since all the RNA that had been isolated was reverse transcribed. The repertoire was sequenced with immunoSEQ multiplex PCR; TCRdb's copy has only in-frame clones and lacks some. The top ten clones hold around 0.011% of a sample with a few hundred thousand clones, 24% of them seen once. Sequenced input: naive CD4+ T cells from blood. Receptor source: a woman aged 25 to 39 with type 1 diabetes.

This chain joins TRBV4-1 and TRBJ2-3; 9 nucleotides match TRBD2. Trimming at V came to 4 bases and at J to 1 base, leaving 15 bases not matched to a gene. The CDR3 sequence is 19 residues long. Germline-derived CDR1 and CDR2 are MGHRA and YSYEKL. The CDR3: CASSLSTMTSGFRTDTQYF. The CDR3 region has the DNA TGCGCCAGCAGCCTCTCCACCATGACTAGCGGTTTTCGCACAGATACGCAGTATTTT.

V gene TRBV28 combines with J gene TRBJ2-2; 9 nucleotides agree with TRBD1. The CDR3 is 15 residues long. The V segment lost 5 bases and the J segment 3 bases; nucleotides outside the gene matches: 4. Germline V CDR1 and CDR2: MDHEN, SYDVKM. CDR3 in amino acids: CASSGDRVDTGELFF. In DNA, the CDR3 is TGTGCCAGCAGTGGGGACAGGGTTGACACCGGGGAGCTGTTTTTT.

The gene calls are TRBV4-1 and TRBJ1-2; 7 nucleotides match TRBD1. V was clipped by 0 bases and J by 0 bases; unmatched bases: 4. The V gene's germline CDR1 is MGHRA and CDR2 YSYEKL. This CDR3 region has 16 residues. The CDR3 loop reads CASSQDLGGSNYGYTF. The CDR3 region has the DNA TGCGCCAGCAGCCAAGATTTAGGGGGCTCTAACTATGGCTACACCTTC.

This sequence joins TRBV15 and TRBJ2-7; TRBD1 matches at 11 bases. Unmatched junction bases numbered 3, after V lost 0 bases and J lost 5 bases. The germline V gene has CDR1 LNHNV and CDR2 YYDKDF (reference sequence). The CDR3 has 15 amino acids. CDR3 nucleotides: TGTGCCACCAGCAGAGAAGGGACAGGGGGTAACGAGCAGTACTTC. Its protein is CATSREGTGGNEQYF.

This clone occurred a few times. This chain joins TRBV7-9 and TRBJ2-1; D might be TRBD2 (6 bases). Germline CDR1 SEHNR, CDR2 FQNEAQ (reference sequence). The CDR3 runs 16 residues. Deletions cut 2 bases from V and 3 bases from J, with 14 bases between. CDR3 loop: CASSLKLATVYNEQFF. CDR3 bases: TGTGCCAGCAGCTTAAAGCTAGCGACAGTCTACAATGAGCAGTTCTTC.

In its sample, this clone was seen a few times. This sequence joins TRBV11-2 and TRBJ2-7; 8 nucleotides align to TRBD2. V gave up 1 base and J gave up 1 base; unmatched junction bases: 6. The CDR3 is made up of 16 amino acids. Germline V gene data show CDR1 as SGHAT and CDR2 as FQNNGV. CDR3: CASSLAIAGGSYEQYF. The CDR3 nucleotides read TGTGCCAGCAGCTTAGCAATCGCGGGAGGATCCTACGAGCAGTACTTC.

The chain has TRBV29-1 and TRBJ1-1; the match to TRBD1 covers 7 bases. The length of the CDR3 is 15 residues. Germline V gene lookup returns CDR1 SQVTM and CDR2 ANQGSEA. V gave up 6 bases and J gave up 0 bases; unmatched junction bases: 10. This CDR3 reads CSVAKMTGLNTEAFF. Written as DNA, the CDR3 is TGCAGCGTGGCAAAAATGACAGGGTTGAACACTGAAGCTTTCTTT.

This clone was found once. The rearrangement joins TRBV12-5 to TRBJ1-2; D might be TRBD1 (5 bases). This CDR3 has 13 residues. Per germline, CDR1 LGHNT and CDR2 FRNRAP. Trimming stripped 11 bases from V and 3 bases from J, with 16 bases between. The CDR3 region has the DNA TGTGCTTGGGGCCGGTCGGGAGACTATGGCTACACCTTC. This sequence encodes CAWGRSGDYGYTF.

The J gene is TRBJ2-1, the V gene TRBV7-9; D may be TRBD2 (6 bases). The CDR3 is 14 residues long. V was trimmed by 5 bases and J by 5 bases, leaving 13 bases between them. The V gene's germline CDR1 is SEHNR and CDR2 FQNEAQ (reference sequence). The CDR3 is CASSPLAPHNEQFF. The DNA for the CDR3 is TGTGCCAGCAGCCCGCTAGCGCCTCACAATGAGCAGTTCTTC.

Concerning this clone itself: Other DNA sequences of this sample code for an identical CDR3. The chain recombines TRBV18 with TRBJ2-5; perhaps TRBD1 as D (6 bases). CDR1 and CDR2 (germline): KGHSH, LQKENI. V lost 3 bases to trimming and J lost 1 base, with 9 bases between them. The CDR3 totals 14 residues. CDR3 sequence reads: CASSPRTAQETQYF. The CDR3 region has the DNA TGTGCCAGCTCACCTCGGACAGCCCAAGAGACCCAGTACTTC.

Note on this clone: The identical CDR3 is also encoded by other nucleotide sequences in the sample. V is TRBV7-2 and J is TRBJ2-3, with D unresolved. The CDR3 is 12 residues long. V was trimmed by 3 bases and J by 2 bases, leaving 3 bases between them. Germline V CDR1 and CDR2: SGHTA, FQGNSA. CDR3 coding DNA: TGTGCCAGCAGCTTCTACACAGATACGCAGTATTTT. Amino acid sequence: CASSFYTDTQYF.

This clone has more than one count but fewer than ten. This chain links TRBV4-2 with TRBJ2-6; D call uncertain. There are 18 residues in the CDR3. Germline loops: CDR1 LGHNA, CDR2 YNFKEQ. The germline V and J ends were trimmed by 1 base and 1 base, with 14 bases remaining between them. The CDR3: CASSQGAGPESGANVLTF. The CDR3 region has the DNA TGTGCCAGCAGCCAAGGGGCCGGCCCCGAGTCTGGGGCCAACGTCCTGACTTTC.

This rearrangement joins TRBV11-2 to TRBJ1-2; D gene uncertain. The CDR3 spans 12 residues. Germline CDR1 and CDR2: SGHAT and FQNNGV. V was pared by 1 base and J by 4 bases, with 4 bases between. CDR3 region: CASSLASYGYTF. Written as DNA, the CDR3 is TGTGCCAGCAGCTTAGCCAGCTATGGCTACACCTTC. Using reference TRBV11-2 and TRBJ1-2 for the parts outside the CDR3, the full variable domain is EAGVAQSPRYKIIEKRQSVAFWCNPISGHATLYWYQQILGQGPKLLIQFQNNGVVDDSQLPKDRFSAERLKGVDSTLKIQPAKLEDSAVYLCASSLASYGYTFGSGTRLTVV.

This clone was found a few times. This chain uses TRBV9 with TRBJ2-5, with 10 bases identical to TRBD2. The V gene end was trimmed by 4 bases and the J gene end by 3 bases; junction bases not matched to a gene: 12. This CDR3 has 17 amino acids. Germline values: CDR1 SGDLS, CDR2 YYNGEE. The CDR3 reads CASSRTPPAGGEETQYF. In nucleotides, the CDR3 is TGTGCCAGCAGCCGAACTCCCCCAGCGGGAGGGGAAGAGACCCAGTACTTC.

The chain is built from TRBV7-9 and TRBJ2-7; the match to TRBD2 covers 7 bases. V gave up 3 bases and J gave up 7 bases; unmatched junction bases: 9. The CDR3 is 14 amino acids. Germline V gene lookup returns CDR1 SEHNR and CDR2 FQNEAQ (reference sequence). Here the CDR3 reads CASSFSTSETEQYF. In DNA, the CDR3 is TGTGCCAGCAGCTTCTCCACTAGCGAGACAGAGCAGTACTTC.

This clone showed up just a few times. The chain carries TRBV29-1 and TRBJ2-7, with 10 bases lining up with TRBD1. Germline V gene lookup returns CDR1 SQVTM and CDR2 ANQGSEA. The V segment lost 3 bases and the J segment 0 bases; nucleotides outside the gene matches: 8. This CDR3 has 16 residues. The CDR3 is CSVDRVGQGSSYEQYF. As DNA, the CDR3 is TGCAGCGTTGATAGAGTGGGACAGGGGAGCTCCTACGAGCAGTACTTC.

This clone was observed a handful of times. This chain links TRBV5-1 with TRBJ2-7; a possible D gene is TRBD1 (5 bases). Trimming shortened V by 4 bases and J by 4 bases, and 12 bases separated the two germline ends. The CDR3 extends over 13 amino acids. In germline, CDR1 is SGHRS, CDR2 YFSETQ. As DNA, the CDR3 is TGCGCCAGCAGCAAATTACAGGATTACGAGCAGTACTTC. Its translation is CASSKLQDYEQYF. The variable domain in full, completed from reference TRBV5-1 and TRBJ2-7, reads KAGVTQTPRYLIKTRGQQVTLSCSPISGHRSVSWYQQTPGQGLQFLFEYFSETQRNKGNFPGRFSGRQFSNSRSEMNVSTLELGDSALYLCASSKLQDYEQYFGPGTRLTVT.

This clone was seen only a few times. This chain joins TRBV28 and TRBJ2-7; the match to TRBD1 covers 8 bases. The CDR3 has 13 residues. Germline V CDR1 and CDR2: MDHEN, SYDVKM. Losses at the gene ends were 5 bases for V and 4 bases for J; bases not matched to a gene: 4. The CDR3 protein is CASSGGQGYEQYF. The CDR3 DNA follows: TGTGCCAGCAGTGGTGGACAGGGATACGAGCAGTACTTC.

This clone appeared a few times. In DNA, the CDR3 is TGTGCCAGCAGCTTGGGGACAGGGAGGGGAAAACTGTTTTTT. This encodes CASSLGTGRGKLFF. The chain recombines TRBV11-2 with TRBJ1-4; 9 bases match TRBD1. Trimming removed 3 bases from V and 10 bases from J; junction bases left unmatched: 6. In germline, CDR1 is SGHAT, CDR2 FQNNGV. The CDR3 length is 14 residues.

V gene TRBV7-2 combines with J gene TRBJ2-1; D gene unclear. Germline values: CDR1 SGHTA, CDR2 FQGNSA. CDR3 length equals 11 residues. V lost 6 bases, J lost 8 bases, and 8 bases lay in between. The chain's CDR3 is CASRQKYEQFF. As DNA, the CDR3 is TGTGCCAGCAGGCAGAAGTATGAGCAGTTCTTC.

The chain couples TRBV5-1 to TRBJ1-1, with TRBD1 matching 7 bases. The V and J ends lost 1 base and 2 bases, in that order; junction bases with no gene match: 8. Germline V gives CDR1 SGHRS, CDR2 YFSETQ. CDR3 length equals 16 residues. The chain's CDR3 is CASSLPDRVGNTEAFF. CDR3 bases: TGCGCCAGCAGCTTGCCTGACAGGGTGGGAAACACTGAAGCTTTCTTT.

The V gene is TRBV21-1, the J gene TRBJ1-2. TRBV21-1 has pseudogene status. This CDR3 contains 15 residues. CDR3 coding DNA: TGTGCCAGCAGCAAAGCCGGCCTTAGACCGGGGGGCTACACCTTC. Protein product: CASSKAGLRPGGYTF.

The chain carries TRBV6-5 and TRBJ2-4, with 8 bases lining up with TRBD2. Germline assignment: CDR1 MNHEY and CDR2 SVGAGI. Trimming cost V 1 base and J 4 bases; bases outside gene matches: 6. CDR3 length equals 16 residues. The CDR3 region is CASSYWSGSTKNIQYF. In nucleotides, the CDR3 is TGTGCCAGCAGTTACTGGAGCGGGAGTACTAAAAACATTCAGTACTTC.

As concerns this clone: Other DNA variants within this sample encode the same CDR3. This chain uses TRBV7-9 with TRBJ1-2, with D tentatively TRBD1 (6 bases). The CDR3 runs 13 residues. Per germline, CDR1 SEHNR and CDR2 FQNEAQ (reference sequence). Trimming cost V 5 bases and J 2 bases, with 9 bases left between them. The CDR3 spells CASSPDRNYGYTF. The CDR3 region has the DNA TGTGCCAGCAGCCCCGACAGGAACTATGGCTACACCTTC.

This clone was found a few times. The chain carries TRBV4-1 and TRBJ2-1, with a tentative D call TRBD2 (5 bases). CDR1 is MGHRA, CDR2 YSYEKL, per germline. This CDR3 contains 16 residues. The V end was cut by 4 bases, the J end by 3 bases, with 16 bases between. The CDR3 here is CASSLEGTGLYNEQFF. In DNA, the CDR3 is TGCGCCAGCAGCCTAGAGGGTACCGGACTCTACAATGAGCAGTTCTTC.

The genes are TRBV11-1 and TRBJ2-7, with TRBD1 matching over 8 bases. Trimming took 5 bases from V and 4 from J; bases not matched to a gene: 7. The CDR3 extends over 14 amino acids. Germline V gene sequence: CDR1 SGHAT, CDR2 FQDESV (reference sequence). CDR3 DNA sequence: TGTGCCAGCAGCCCCTGGGACAGGACATACGAGCAGTACTTC. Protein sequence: CASSPWDRTYEQYF.

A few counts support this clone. CDR3 sequence reads: CAWNVGVSTGELFF. The CDR3 bases are TGTGCCTGGAACGTTGGAGTGAGCACCGGGGAGCTGTTTTTT. This chain connects TRBV30 to TRBJ2-2; no clear D. The CDR3 totals 14 residues. The germline V and J ends were trimmed by 4 bases and 4 bases, with 13 bases remaining between them. Germline lookup yields CDR1 GTSNPN and CDR2 SVGIG (reference sequence).

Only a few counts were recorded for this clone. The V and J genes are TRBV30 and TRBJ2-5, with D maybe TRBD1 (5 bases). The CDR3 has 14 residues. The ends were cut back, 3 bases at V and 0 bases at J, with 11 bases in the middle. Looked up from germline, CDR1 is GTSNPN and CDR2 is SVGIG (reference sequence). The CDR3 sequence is CAWRSTTDQETQYF. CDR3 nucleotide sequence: TGTGCCTGGAGATCAACGACAGACCAAGAGACCCAGTACTTC.

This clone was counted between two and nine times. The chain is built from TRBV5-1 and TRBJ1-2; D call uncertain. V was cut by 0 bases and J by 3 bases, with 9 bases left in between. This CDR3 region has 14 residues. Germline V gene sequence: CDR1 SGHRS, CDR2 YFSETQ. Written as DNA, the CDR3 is TGCGCCAGCAGCTTGGCCGGGAGTCACTATGGCTACACCTTC. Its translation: CASSLAGSHYGYTF.

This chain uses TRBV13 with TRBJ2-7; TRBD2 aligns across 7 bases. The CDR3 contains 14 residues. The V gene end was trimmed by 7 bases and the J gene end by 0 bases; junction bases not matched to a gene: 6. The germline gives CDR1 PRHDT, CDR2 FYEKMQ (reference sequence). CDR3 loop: CASTSRGSSYEQYF. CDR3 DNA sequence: TGTGCCAGCACCTCTCGCGGGAGCTCCTACGAGCAGTACTTC.